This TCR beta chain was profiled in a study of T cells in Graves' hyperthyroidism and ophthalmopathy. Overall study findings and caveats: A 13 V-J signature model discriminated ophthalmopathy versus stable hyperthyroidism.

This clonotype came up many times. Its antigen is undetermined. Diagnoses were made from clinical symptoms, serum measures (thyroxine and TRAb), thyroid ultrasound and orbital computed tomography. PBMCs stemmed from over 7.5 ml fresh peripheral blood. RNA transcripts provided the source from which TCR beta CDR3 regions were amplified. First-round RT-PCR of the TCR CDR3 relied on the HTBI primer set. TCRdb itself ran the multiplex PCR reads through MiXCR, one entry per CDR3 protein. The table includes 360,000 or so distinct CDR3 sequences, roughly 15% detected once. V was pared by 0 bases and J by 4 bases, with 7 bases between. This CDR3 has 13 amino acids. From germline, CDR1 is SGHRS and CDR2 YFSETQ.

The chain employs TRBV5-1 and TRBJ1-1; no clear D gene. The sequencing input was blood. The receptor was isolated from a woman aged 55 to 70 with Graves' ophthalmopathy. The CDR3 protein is CASSLVRGTEAFF. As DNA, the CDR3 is TGCGCCAGCAGCTTGGTACGAGGCACTGAAGCTTTCTTT. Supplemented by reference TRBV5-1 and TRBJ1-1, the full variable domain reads KAGVTQTPRYLIKTRGQQVTLSCSPISGHRSVSWYQQTPGQGLQFLFEYFSETQRNKGNFPGRFSGRQFSNSRSEMNVSTLELGDSALYLCASSLVRGTEAFFGQGTRLTVV.